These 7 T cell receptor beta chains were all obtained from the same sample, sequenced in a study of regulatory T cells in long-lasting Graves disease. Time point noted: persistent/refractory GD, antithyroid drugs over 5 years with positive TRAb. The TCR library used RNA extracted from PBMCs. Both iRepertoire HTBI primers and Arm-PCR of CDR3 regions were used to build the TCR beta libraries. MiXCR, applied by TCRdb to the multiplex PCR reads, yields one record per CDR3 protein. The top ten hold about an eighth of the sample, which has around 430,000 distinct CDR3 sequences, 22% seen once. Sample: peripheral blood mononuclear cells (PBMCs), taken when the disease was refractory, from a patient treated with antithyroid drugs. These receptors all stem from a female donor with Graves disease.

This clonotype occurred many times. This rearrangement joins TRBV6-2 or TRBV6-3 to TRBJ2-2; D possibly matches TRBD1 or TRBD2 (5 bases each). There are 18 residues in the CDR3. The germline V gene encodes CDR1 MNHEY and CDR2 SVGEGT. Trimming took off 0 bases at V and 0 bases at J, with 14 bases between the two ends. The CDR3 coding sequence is TGTGCCAGCAGTTACTCCCGGGACGCGTCAACGAACACCGGGGAGCTGTTTTTT. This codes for CASSYSRDASTNTGELFF.

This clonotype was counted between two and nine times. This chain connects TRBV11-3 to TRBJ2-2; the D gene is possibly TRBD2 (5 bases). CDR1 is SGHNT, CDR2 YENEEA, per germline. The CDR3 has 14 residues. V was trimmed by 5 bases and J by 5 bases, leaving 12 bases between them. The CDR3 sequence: CASSPRAGTGELFF. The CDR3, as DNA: TGTGCCAGCAGCCCCCGTGCGGGTACCGGGGAGCTGTTTTTT. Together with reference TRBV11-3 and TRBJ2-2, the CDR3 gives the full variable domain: EAGVVQSPRYKIIEKKQPVAFWCNPISGHNTLYWYLQNLGQGPELLIRYENEEAVDDSQLPKDRFSAERLKGVDSTLKIQPAELGDSAVYLCASSPRAGTGELFFGEGSRLTVL.

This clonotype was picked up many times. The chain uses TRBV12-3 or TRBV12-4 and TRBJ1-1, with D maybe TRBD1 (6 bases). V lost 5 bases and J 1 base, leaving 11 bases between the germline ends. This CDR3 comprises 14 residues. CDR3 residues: CASSPADRNTEAFF. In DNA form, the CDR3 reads TGTGCCAGCAGTCCCGCGGACAGGAACACTGAAGCTTTCTTT.

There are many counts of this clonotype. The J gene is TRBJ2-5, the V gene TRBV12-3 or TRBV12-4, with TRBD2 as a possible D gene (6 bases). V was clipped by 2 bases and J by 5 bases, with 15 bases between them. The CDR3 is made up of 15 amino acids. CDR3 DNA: TGTGCCAGCAGTTTATTCCGGGAGAGGTCGGAGACCCAGTACTTC. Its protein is CASSLFRERSETQYF.

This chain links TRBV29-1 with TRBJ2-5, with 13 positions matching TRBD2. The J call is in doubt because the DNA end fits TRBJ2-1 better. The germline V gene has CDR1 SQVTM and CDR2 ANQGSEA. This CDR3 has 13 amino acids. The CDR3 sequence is CSVGTSGSNEQFF. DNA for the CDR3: TGCAGCGTTGGGACTAGCGGGAGTAATGAGCAGTTCTTC.

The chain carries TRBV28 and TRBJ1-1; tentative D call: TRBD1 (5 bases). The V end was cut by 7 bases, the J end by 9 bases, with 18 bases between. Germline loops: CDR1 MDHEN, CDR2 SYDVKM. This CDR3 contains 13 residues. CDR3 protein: CASTPGPLRQAFF. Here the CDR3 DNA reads TGTGCCAGCACCCCGGGACCACTAAGACAAGCTTTCTTT.

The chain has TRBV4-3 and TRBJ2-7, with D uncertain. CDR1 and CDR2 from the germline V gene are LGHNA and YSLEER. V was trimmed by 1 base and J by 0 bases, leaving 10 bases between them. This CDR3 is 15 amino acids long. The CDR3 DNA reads TGCGCCAGCAGCCAAGGGCAGGTACTCTCCTACGAGCAGTACTTC. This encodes CASSQGQVLSYEQYF.